The rows below give T cell receptor beta chains drawn from one sample of a study of Ad26.COV2.S vaccination and SARS-CoV-2 variants. Sequenced by immunoSEQ multiplex PCR; TCRdb stores in-frame clones only, minus some. The table records about 480,000 clones, roughly 85% of them present only once. Sequenced here: peripheral blood, sampled in a trial of Ad26.COV2.S vaccine versus placebo. Receptor source: a person between 18 and 65 years old who received the Ad26.COV2.S COVID-19 vaccine or a placebo. The CDR3 runs from the conserved cysteine through the conserved F or W. A D gene is named only where the DNA matches it firmly. The size field is filled for only some rows; it gives once, few, many or a size class.

J gene	D gene	V gene	clone size	CDR3 protein	CDR3 DNA
TRBJ2-2	TRBD2	TRBV7-6	few	CASSLEAGTVPAGELFF	TGTGCCAGCAGCTTAGAAGCGGGGACGGTCCCCGCCGGGGAGCTGTTTTTT
TRBJ1-1	TRBD1	TRBV29-1	once	CSAGRQGALGEAFF	TGCAGCGCTGGAAGACAGGGGGCTTTGGGTGAAGCTTTCTTT
TRBJ1-2	TRBD1	TRBV28	NA	CASRSGQGIFGSYGYTF	TGTGCCAGCAGATCCGGACAGGGGATTTTTGGCTCCTATGGCTACACCTTC
TRBJ2-7	NA	TRBV7-2	NA	CASSLGYRVGEQYF	TGTGCCAGCAGCTTAGGGTACAGGGTCGGAGAGCAGTACTTC
TRBJ1-5	NA	TRBV6-2/TRBV6-3	NA	CASSARRTGPNQPQHF	TGTGCCAGCAGTGCCCGGCGAACAGGGCCAAATCAGCCCCAGCATTTT
TRBJ2-2	NA	TRBV7-2	once	CASSFSTVNTGELFF	TGTGCCAGCAGCTTTTCGACAGTGAACACCGGGGAGCTGTTTTTT
TRBJ1-6	TRBD1	TRBV28	NA	CASRGGTGYDSPLHF	TGTGCCAGCAGGGGGGGGACAGGGTATGATTCACCCCTCCACTTT
TRBJ2-3	NA	TRBV4-3	NA	CASSQTQGGTDTQYF	TGCGCCAGCAGCCAAACACAGGGGGGGACAGATACGCAGTATTTT
TRBJ2-7	NA	TRBV2	NA	CASSEGDHRAAEQYF	TGTGCCAGCAGTGAAGGAGACCACAGGGCGGCCGAGCAGTACTTC
TRBJ2-7	NA	TRBV30	NA	CAWSRGWYEQYF	TGTGCCTGGAGTAGAGGATGGTACGAGCAGTACTTC
TRBJ2-1	TRBD2	TRBV5-1	NA	CASRLAGVSNEQFF	TGCGCCAGCCGACTAGCGGGAGTTTCGAATGAGCAGTTCTTC
TRBJ1-1	NA	TRBV6-1	NA	CASSEAFNREVEAFF	TGTGCCAGCAGTGAAGCTTTCAACAGGGAGGTTGAAGCTTTCTTT
TRBJ2-3	TRBD2	TRBV5-4	NA	CASSRGLAGGSDTQYF	TGTGCCAGCAGCCGGGGTCTGGCGGGAGGATCGGATACGCAGTATTTT
TRBJ2-1	NA	TRBV19	NA	CASSIDGASYNEQFF	TGTGCCAGTAGTATCGACGGGGCCTCCTACAATGAGCAGTTCTTC
TRBJ2-5	NA	TRBV4-1	NA	CASSQDPGVQETQYF	TGCGCCAGCAGCCAAGATCCAGGGGTTCAAGAGACCCAGTACTTC
TRBJ2-2	NA	TRBV7-3	few	CASSLTSGRAGELFF	TGTGCCAGCAGCTTAACGTCGGGAAGGGCCGGGGAGCTGTTTTTT
TRBJ2-7	NA	TRBV15	NA	CATSRDWRLTYEQYF	TGTGCCACCAGCAGAGATTGGCGGTTAACCTACGAGCAGTACTTC
TRBJ2-3	NA	TRBV12-3/TRBV12-4	NA	CASSARDTQYF	TGTGCCAGCAGTGCCCGGGATACGCAGTATTTT
TRBJ2-1	NA	TRBV28	NA	CASSLLGLHNEQFF	TGTGCCAGCAGTTTATTGGGACTTCACAATGAGCAGTTCTTC
TRBJ2-3	TRBD2	TRBV9	NA	CASSVESGLNTDTQYF	TGTGCCAGCAGCGTCGAATCGGGACTAAACACAGATACGCAGTATTTT
TRBJ2-2	NA	TRBV6-4	NA	CASQKEGGRELFF	TGTGCCAGCCAGAAAGAGGGGGGACGGGAGCTGTTTTTT
TRBJ2-1	NA	TRBV19	NA	CASSAPGRNNEQFF	TGTGCCAGTAGCGCGCCGGGAAGGAACAATGAGCAGTTCTTC
TRBJ2-7	TRBD2	TRBV10-2	NA	CASGLAEGGEQYF	TGCGCCAGCGGACTAGCGGAGGGAGGTGAGCAGTACTTC
TRBJ2-7	NA	TRBV19	NA	CASSIATASSYEQYF	TGTGCCAGTAGTATCGCGACTGCCAGCTCCTACGAGCAGTACTTC
TRBJ2-7	NA	TRBV20-1	few	CSASRGSYEQYF	TGCAGTGCTAGTCGGGGCTCCTACGAGCAGTACTTC
TRBJ2-7	NA	TRBV6-1	NA	CASSEVNRSDEQYF	TGTGCCAGCAGTGAAGTTAACAGGAGCGACGAGCAGTACTTC
TRBJ2-1	NA	TRBV7-2	NA	CASSLGLGGYNEQFF	TGTGCCAGCAGCTTAGGACTAGGGGGGTACAATGAGCAGTTCTTC
TRBJ2-3	TRBD1	TRBV2	NA	CASLQGHTQYF	TGTGCCAGCTTACAGGGGCATACGCAGTATTTT
TRBJ2-7	TRBD1	TRBV6-5	NA	CASRQGALYEQYF	TGTGCCAGCAGACAGGGGGCGCTTTACGAGCAGTACTTC
TRBJ2-1	TRBD1	TRBV2	NA	CASSADRVSYNEQFF	TGTGCCAGCAGCGCGGACAGGGTGTCCTACAATGAGCAGTTCTTC
TRBJ1-5	NA	TRBV30	NA	CAWSARGNQPQHF	TGTGCCTGGAGTGCGCGGGGGAATCAGCCCCAGCATTTT
TRBJ1-2	TRBD1	TRBV29-1	NA	CSVRDRASANYGYTF	TGCAGCGTCCGCGACAGGGCATCAGCTAACTATGGCTACACCTTC
TRBJ2-3	NA	TRBV30	NA	CAWSVLGRAGTQYF	TGTGCCTGGAGTGTACTAGGGCGGGCAGGGACGCAGTATTTT
TRBJ2-3	TRBD2	TRBV29-1	NA	CSVGLAGGRADTQYF	TGCAGCGTAGGACTAGCGGGAGGCAGAGCAGATACGCAGTATTTT
TRBJ2-7	TRBD1	TRBV14	NA	CASSPGQGLYEQYF	TGTGCCAGCAGCCCCGGACAGGGGCTCTACGAGCAGTACTTC
TRBJ2-1	TRBD2	TRBV6-5	NA	CASSYPSGMGYNEQFF	TGTGCCAGCAGCTACCCCAGCGGGATGGGTTACAATGAGCAGTTCTTC
TRBJ2-4	NA	TRBV7-2	NA	CASSLDGSNSIQYF	TGTGCCAGCAGCTTAGACGGGAGTAATAGCATTCAGTACTTC
TRBJ2-1	NA	TRBV9	NA	CASSVAGTPRNEQFF	TGTGCCAGCAGCGTAGCCGGGACGCCCAGGAATGAGCAGTTCTTC
TRBJ1-1	NA	TRBV30	NA	CASERETEAFF	TGTGCCTCCGAGAGGGAGACTGAAGCTTTCTTT
TRBJ2-1	TRBD1	TRBV9	NA	CASSVRGSGTGRDEQFF	TGTGCCAGCAGCGTAAGGGGGAGCGGGACAGGGAGGGATGAGCAGTTCTTC
TRBJ1-1	TRBD1	TRBV10-3	NA	CAIRQGDWGTEAFF	TGTGCCATCAGGCAGGGGGATTGGGGCACTGAAGCTTTCTTT
TRBJ2-2	NA	TRBV7-2	few	CASSLASGPNTGELFF	TGTGCCAGCAGCTTAGCTAGCGGTCCGAACACCGGGGAGCTGTTTTTT
TRBJ2-7	TRBD2	TRBV7-9	NA	CAAGGGKTYEQYF	TGTGCCGCGGGGGGAGGCAAAACCTACGAGCAGTACTTC
TRBJ2-1	NA	TRBV29-1	NA	CSVIPRGNEQFF	TGCAGCGTTATCCCGAGGGGCAATGAGCAGTTCTTC
TRBJ2-1	NA	TRBV11-1	NA	CASSRPGLDRNEQFF	TGTGCCAGCAGTCGGCCGGGCCTCGATCGCAATGAGCAGTTCTTC
TRBJ2-1	NA	TRBV7-5	NA	CARSLARGPTYNEQFF	TGTGCCAGAAGTCTAGCGAGGGGCCCAACCTACAATGAGCAGTTCTTC
TRBJ2-7	TRBD1	TRBV9	NA	CASSRQGTNYEQYF	TGTGCCAGCAGTAGACAGGGGACGAACTACGAGCAGTACTTC